This paragraph covers one T cell receptor (beta chain) sequence. Assay used: immunoSEQ multiplex PCR; TCRdb lists only in-frame clones, some missing. The sample has about 170,000 clones, approximately 77% seen once. This sample is drawn from a study of blood T cell repertoires in COVID-19. Trimming cost V 8 bases and J 0 bases, with 13 bases left between them. The CDR3 is 14 amino acids. Per germline, CDR1 LNHDA and CDR2 SQIVND (reference sequence). The material sequenced was peripheral blood. The source is a woman at least 80 years old with active or convalescent COVID-19. The rearrangement joins TRBV19 to TRBJ1-1, with D perhaps TRBD1 (5 bases). The CDR3 is CASDDRRMNTEAFF. CDR3 sequence (DNA): TGTGCCAGTGACGACAGACGCATGAACACTGAAGCTTTCTTT.